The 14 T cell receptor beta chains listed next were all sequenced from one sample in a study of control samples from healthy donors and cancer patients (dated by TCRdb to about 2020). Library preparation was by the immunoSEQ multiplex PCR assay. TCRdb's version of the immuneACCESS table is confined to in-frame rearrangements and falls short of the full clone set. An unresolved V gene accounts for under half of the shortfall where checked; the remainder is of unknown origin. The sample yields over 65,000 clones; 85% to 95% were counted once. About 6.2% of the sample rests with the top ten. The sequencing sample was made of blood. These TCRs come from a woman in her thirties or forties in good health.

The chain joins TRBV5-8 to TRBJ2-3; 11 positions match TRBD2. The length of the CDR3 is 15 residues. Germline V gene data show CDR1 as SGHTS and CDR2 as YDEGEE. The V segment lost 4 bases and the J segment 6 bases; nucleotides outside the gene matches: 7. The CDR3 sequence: CASSDSGLAADTQYF. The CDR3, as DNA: TGTGCCAGCAGCGACTCGGGACTAGCGGCGGATACGCAGTATTTT.

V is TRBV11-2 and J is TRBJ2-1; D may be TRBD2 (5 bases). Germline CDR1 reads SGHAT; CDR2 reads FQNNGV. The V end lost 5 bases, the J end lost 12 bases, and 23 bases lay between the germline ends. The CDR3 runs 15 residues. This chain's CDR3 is CASSVFQILAGAQFF. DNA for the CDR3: TGTGCCAGCAGCGTATTTCAGATACTCGCGGGTGCGCAGTTCTTC.

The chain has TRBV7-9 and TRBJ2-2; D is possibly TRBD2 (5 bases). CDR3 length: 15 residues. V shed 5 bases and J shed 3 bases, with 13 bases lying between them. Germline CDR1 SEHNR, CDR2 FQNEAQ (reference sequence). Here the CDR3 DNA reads TGTGCCAGCAGCGACCTCGGGGAACACACCGGGGAGCTGTTTTTT. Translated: CASSDLGEHTGELFF.

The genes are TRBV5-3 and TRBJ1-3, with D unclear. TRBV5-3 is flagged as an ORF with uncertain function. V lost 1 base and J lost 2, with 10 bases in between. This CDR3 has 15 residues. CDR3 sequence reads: CARSLIVGAGNTIYF. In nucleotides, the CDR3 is TGTGCCAGAAGCTTGATTGTTGGGGCTGGAAACACCATATATTTT.

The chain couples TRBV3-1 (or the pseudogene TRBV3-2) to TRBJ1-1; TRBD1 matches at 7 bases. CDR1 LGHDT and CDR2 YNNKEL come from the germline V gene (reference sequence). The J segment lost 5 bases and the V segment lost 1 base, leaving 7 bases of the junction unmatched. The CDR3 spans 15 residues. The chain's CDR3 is CASSQAVRGETEAFF. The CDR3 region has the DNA TGTGCCAGCAGCCAAGCTGTCAGGGGGGAGACTGAAGCTTTCTTT.

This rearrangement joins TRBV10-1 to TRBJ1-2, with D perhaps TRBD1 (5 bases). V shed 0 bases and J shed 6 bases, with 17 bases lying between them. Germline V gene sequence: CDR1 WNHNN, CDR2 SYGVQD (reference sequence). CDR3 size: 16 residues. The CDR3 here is CASSESRQWLRDGYTF. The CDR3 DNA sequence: TGCGCCAGCAGTGAGTCGAGACAGTGGCTTCGGGATGGCTACACCTTC.

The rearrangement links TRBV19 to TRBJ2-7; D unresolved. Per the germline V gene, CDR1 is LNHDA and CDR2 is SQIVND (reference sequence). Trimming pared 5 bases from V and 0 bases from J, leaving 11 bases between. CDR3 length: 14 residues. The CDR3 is CASSHPTSSYEQYF. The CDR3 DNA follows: TGTGCCAGTAGTCATCCTACCTCCTCCTACGAGCAGTACTTC.

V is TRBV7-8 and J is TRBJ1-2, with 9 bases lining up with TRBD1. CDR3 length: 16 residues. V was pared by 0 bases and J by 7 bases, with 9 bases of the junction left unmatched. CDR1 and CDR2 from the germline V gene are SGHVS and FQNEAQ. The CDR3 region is CASSLARTGEGSGYTF. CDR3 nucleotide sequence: TGTGCCAGCAGCTTAGCCCGGACAGGGGAAGGTAGTGGCTACACCTTC.

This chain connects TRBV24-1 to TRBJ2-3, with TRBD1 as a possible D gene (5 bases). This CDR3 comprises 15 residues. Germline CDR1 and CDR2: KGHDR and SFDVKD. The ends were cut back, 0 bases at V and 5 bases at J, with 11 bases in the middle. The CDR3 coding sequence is TGTGCCACCAGTGATTTGCAGGGTGGTGGAGATACGCAGTATTTT. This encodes CATSDLQGGGDTQYF.

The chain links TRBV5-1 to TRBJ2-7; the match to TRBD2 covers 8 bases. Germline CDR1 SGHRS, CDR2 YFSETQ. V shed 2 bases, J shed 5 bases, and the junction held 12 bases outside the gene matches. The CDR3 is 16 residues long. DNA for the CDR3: TGCGCCAGCAGCTTTTTTATCGGGGGGGTGATTAACGAGCAGTACTTC. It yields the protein CASSFFIGGVINEQYF. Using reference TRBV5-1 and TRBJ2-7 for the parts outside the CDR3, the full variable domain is KAGVTQTPRYLIKTRGQQVTLSCSPISGHRSVSWYQQTPGQGLQFLFEYFSETQRNKGNFPGRFSGRQFSNSRSEMNVSTLELGDSALYLCASSFFIGGVINEQYFGPGTRLTVT.

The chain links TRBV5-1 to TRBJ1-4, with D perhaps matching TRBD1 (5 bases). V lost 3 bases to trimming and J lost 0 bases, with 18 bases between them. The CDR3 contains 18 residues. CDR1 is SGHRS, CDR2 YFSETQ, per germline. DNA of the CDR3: TGCGCCAGCAGCTCCCGGTCGGGGGGAATAGCAACTAATGAAAAACTGTTTTTT. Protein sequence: CASSSRSGGIATNEKLFF.

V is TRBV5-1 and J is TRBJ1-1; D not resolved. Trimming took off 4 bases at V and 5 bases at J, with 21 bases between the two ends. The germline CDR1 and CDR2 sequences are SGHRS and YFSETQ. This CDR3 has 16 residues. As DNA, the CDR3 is TGCGCCAGCAGCAACCGTCAAGGTCGATGGGGAACTGAAGCTTTCTTT. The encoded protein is CASSNRQGRWGTEAFF.

The CDR3 nucleotides read TGTGCCAGCAGCCCCTTCGGCTATGGCTACACCTTC. This codes for CASSPFGYGYTF. The chain carries TRBV6-2 or TRBV6-3 and TRBJ1-2; D call uncertain. There are 12 residues in the CDR3. Trimming left V 6 bases short and J 4 bases short, with 9 bases between. Germline V CDR1 and CDR2: MNHEY, SVGEGT.

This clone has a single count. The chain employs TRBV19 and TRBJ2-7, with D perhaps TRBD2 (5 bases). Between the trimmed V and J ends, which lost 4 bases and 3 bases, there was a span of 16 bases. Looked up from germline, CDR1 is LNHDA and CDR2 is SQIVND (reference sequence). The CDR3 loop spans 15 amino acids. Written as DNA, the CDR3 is TGTGCCAGTAGTAGTCCCTTGACTACCGTCTACGAGCAGTACTTC. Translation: CASSSPLTTVYEQYF. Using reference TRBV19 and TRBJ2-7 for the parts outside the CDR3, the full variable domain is DGGITQSPKYLFRKEGQNVTLSCEQNLNHDAMYWYRQDPGQGLRLIYYSQIVNDFQKGDIAEGYSVSREKKESFPLTVTSAQKNPTAFYLCASSSPLTTVYEQYFGPGTRLTVT.